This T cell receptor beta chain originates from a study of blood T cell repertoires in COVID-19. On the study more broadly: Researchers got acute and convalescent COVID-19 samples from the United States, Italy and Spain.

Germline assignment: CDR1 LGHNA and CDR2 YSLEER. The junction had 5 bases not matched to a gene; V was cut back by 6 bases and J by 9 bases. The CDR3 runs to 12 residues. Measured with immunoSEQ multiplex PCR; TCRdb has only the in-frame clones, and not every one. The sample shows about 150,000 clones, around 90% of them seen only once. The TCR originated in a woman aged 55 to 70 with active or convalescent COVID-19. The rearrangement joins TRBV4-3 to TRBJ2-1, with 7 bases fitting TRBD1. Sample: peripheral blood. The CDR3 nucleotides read TGCGCCAGCAGAGGACAGGCGGGTGAGCAGTTCTTC. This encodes CASRGQAGEQFF.